Sequencing of this T cell receptor beta chain was carried out in a study of shared clonotypes between healthy human individuals. The CDR3 runs 15 residues. V gave up 4 bases and J gave up 6 bases, with 17 bases separating them. The germline CDR1 and CDR2 sequences are MDHEN and SYDVKM. CD8 cells classed as naive were CD45RO-negative and positively selected for CCR7, excluding terminally differentiated effector memory CD45RA+ cells. The test was conducted at deep level. Each sorted subset replicate got 200 ng genomic DNA, 25,000 to 35,000 genomes. Repertoires were generated with immunoSEQ multiplex PCR, while TCRdb's copy carries only in-frame clones and drops some. The data hold roughly 810,000 clones, with 96% observed a single time.

The sample comprised naive CD8+ T cells sorted from blood. This clonotype was obtained from a man younger than 45 in good health. The genes are TRBV28 and TRBJ2-3, with D perhaps matching TRBD2 (6 bases). CDR3 DNA: TGTGCCAGCAGTTATGGAACTAGCCCCCTTGATACGCAGTATTTT. This sequence encodes CASSYGTSPLDTQYF.